This T cell receptor (beta chain) was identified in a study of blood T cell repertoires in COVID-19. The wider study: T cells, B-cell-depleted T cells, or PBMCs provided the cDNA or gDNA that served as material.

TCRdb's copy holds only in-frame clones and misses some; the assay was immunoSEQ multiplex PCR. The repertoire holds under 300,000 clones, with approximately 80% as singletons. The V gene end was trimmed by 2 bases and the J gene end by 2 bases; junction bases not matched to a gene: 3. The CDR3 contains 15 residues. The V gene's germline CDR1 is ENHRY and CDR2 SYGVKD. Sequenced input: peripheral blood. The chain joins TRBV10-3 to TRBJ2-3; 8 nucleotides line up with TRBD1. This receptor was taken from a man aged 25 to 40 who had recovered from COVID-19. CDR3 coding DNA: TGTGCCATCAGTGAGGGGACAGGAGACACAGATACGCAGTATTTT. It is translated as CAISEGTGDTDTQYF.